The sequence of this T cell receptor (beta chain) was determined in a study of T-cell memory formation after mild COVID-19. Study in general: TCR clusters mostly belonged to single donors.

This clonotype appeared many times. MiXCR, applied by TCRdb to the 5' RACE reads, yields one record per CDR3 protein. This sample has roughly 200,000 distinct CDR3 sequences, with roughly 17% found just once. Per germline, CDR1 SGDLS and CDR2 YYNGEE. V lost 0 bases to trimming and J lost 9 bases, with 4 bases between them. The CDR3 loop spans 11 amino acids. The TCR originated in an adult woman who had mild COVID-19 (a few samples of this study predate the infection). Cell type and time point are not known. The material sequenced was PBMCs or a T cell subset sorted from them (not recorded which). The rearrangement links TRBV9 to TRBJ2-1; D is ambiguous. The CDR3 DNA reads TGTGCCAGCAGCGTAGCCGTTGAGCAGTTCTTC. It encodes CASSVAVEQFF.